This is a list of T cell receptor beta chains from one sample in a study of blood T cell repertoires in COVID-19. Repertoires were generated with immunoSEQ multiplex PCR, while TCRdb's copy carries only in-frame clones and drops some. The sample shows 65,000 or so clones, 65% to 85% of them seen only once. Sequencing used peripheral blood. All receptors derive from a young man with COVID-19, enrolled during active disease. Both conserved end residues are part of each CDR3. The D gene is left open where the match is weak. For some rows the clone size is stated as once, few or many, or as a class when expanded; others skip it.

D gene	J gene	clone size	V gene	CDR3 protein	CDR3 DNA
TRBD1	TRBJ2-6	NA	TRBV29-1	CSGPQGPSGANVLTF	TGCAGCGGCCCACAGGGGCCGTCTGGGGCCAACGTCCTGACTTTC
NA	TRBJ2-3	few	TRBV6-4	CASSDGLSTDTQYF	TGTGCCAGCAGTGACGGGCTAAGCACAGATACGCAGTATTTT
TRBD1	TRBJ1-5	NA	TRBV28	CASSLYGQGSNQPQHF	TGTGCCAGCAGTTTATATGGACAGGGCAGTAATCAGCCCCAGCATTTT
TRBD1	TRBJ1-2	NA	TRBV24-1	CATSDGTVNYGYTF	TGTGCCACCAGTGATGGGACAGTAAACTATGGCTACACCTTC
NA	TRBJ2-2	few	TRBV6-4	CASSDSGQGTGELFF	TGTGCCAGCAGTGACTCGGGGCAGGGCACCGGGGAGCTGTTTTTT
NA	TRBJ2-7	once	TRBV30	CACYHPTYEQYF	TGTGCCTGTTATCACCCTACCTACGAGCAGTACTTC
NA	TRBJ2-7	NA	TRBV19	CASSGGRGYEQYF	TGTGCCAGTAGTGGGGGCAGGGGCTACGAGCAGTACTTC
TRBD1	TRBJ2-7	NA	TRBV2	CASSFTGGKTYEQYF	TGTGCCAGCAGCTTTACAGGGGGGAAGACCTACGAGCAGTACTTC
NA	TRBJ1-5	NA	TRBV18	CASSPEVGSNQPQHF	TGTGCCAGCTCACCGGAGGTGGGTAGCAATCAGCCCCAGCATTTT
NA	TRBJ2-7	NA	TRBV28	CASSPFEVSYEQYF	TGTGCCAGCAGCCCTTTTGAGGTCTCCTACGAGCAGTACTTC
NA	TRBJ2-3	NA	TRBV11-1	CASSLGSPDTQYF	TGTGCCAGCAGCCTCGGTTCGCCAGATACGCAGTATTTT
TRBD1	TRBJ2-5	NA	TRBV27	CASSLYRGETQYF	TGTGCCAGCAGTTTATACAGGGGGGAGACCCAGTACTTC
NA	TRBJ1-5	few	TRBV28	CASSQEIYNQPQHF	TGTGCCAGCAGCCAAGAGATTTATAATCAGCCCCAGCATTTT
NA	TRBJ1-2	NA	TRBV28	CASSLRGYGYTF	TGTGCCAGCAGTTTAAGGGGCTATGGCTACACCTTC
NA	TRBJ2-7	NA	TRBV14	CASSQGLSGSSYEQYF	TGTGCCAGCAGCCAGGGCCTTAGCGGCAGCTCCTACGAGCAGTACTTC
NA	TRBJ1-5	NA	TRBV28	CASSSPGHSNQPQHF	TGTGCCAGCAGTTCCCCGGGACATAGCAATCAGCCCCAGCATTTT
TRBD1	TRBJ1-2	few	TRBV5-1	CASSFRTGGDYGYTF	TGCGCCAGCAGCTTTAGGACAGGGGGAGACTATGGCTACACCTTC
NA	TRBJ1-2	NA	TRBV18	CASSPKTAAGVHYGYTF	TGTGCCAGCTCACCAAAGACGGCCGCCGGGGTTCACTATGGCTACACCTTC
TRBD1	TRBJ2-2	NA	TRBV18	CASSPRRDRVTGELFF	TGTGCCAGCTCACCACGGAGAGACAGGGTCACCGGGGAGCTGTTTTTT
NA	TRBJ2-5	NA	TRBV5-1	CASSSPTSQGMQTQYF	TGCGCCAGCAGCTCCCCAACATCACAGGGTATGCAGACCCAGTACTTC
NA	TRBJ1-1	few	TRBV7-8	CASSLGQADLNEAFF	TGTGCCAGCAGCTTAGGTCAGGCGGACTTGAATGAAGCTTTCTTT
TRBD1	TRBJ2-7	NA	TRBV11-3	CASSPRDRPYEQYF	TGTGCCAGCAGCCCCCGGGACAGACCCTACGAGCAGTACTTC
TRBD2	TRBJ2-1	NA	TRBV3-1/TRBV3-2	CASSQNFGASGRAFNEQFF	TGTGCCAGCAGCCAGAACTTCGGGGCTAGCGGGAGGGCCTTTAATGAGCAGTTCTTC
NA	TRBJ1-5	NA	TRBV19	CASSLSGGNQPQHF	TGTGCCAGTAGTCTGTCAGGGGGCAATCAGCCCCAGCATTTT
NA	TRBJ2-1	few	TRBV24-1	CATRGPLGDNEQFF	TGTGCCACCAGAGGACCATTAGGGGACAATGAGCAGTTCTTC
NA	TRBJ2-3	NA	TRBV15	CATTKDSSTDTQYF	TGTGCCACAACCAAGGACTCTAGCACAGATACGCAGTATTTT
NA	TRBJ2-1	few	TRBV6-4	CASSDGAEPGEQFF	TGTGCCAGCAGTGACGGTGCGGAACCTGGTGAGCAGTTCTTC
TRBD1	TRBJ1-1	NA	TRBV6-2/TRBV6-3	CASSPRDRGRRNTEAFF	TGTGCCAGCAGCCCACGGGACAGGGGGCGTAGGAACACTGAAGCTTTCTTT
TRBD1	TRBJ1-1	NA	TRBV15	CATSRDQAGGAAFF	TGTGCCACCAGCAGAGATCAGGCAGGGGGTGCAGCTTTCTTT
NA	TRBJ2-7	NA	TRBV7-9	CASSLGANYEQYF	TGTGCCAGCAGCTTAGGGGCTAACTACGAGCAGTACTTC
NA	TRBJ1-1	NA	TRBV11-2	CASSLGRTTEAFF	TGTGCCAGCAGCTTAGGGAGAACCACTGAAGCTTTCTTT
TRBD1	TRBJ2-1	few	TRBV27	CASSPPGQYNEQFF	TGTGCCAGCAGTCCGCCGGGACAGTACAATGAGCAGTTCTTC
TRBD2	TRBJ2-3	NA	TRBV7-8	CASSSRLAGVDTQYF	TGTGCCAGCAGCTCGAGACTAGCGGGAGTGGATACGCAGTATTTT
TRBD2	TRBJ2-5	NA	TRBV5-6	CASSLEGSGRFETQYF	TGTGCCAGCAGCTTGGAGGGTAGCGGGAGATTTGAGACCCAGTACTTC
NA	TRBJ1-5	NA	TRBV24-1	CATSESTGSPRQPQHF	TGTGCCACCAGTGAGTCGACAGGCTCCCCCAGGCAGCCCCAGCATTTT
NA	TRBJ1-2	few	TRBV28	CASIGHPENYGYTF	TGTGCCAGCATCGGTCACCCCGAAAACTATGGCTACACCTTC
NA	TRBJ2-2	NA	TRBV7-2	CASSRARATGELFF	TGTGCCAGCAGCCGGGCCAGGGCGACCGGGGAGCTGTTTTTT
NA	TRBJ1-1	NA	TRBV28	CASSLSLFHITGVNTEAFF	TGTGCCAGCAGTTTATCCCTATTCCATATTACCGGAGTGAACACTGAAGCTTTCTTT
NA	TRBJ1-1	NA	TRBV18	CASSPPSGGNTEAFF	TGTGCCAGCTCACCACCGTCGGGAGGTAACACTGAAGCTTTCTTT
TRBD1	TRBJ1-2	NA	TRBV27	CASRPRGGAYGYTF	TGTGCCAGCAGACCCAGAGGGGGCGCCTATGGCTACACCTTC
TRBD2	TRBJ2-3	NA	TRBV6-5	CASSYETSGSTDTQYF	TGTGCCAGCAGTTATGAAACTAGCGGGAGTACGGATACGCAGTATTTT
NA	TRBJ2-7	NA	TRBV4-1	CASSQDSQREQYF	TGCGCCAGCAGCCAAGATTCTCAGCGGGAGCAGTACTTC
TRBD2	TRBJ2-2	few	TRBV18	CASSSGLAGTGELFF	TGTGCCAGCTCATCGGGACTAGCGGGAACCGGGGAGCTGTTTTTT
NA	TRBJ2-7	NA	TRBV29-1	CSVVAGQRYEQYF	TGCAGCGTTGTTGCGGGACAGAGATACGAGCAGTACTTC
NA	TRBJ2-7	few	TRBV7-9	CASSSTGSDEQYF	TGTGCCAGCAGCTCCACAGGATCGGACGAGCAGTACTTC
NA	TRBJ1-1	NA	TRBV7-9	CASSFDSGTPHTEAFF	TGTGCCAGCAGCTTCGATTCCGGGACTCCTCACACTGAAGCTTTCTTT
NA	TRBJ2-7	NA	TRBV7-3	CASSPTAGPYEQYF	TGTGCCAGCAGCCCGACGGCAGGCCCATACGAGCAGTACTTC
TRBD1	TRBJ2-5	NA	TRBV7-9	CASSLAGTEETQYF	TGTGCCAGCAGCTTAGCGGGGACAGAAGAGACCCAGTACTTC
NA	TRBJ1-4	NA	TRBV6-1	CASSEADSSTNEKLFF	TGTGCCAGCAGTGAAGCGGACAGCTCAACTAATGAAAAACTGTTTTTT
NA	TRBJ2-7	NA	TRBV7-2	CASSLGSYEQYF	TGTGCCAGCAGCCTCGGGTCTTACGAGCAGTACTTC
NA	TRBJ2-7	NA	TRBV19	CASSTGPYEQYF	TGTGCCAGTAGTACAGGGCCCTACGAGCAGTACTTC